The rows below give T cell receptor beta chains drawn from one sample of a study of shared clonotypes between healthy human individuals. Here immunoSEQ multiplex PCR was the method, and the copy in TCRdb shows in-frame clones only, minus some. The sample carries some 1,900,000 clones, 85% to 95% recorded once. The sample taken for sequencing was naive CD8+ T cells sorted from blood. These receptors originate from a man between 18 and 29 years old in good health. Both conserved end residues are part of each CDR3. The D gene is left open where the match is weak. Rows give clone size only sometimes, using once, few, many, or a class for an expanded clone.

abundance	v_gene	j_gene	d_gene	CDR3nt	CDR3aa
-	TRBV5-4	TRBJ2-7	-	TGTGCCAGCAGCGCGCCCCACGAGCAGTACTTC	CASSAPHEQYF
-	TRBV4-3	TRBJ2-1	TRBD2	TGCGCCAGCAGCCAGGGACTAGCAGATGAGCAGTTCTTC	CASSQGLADEQFF
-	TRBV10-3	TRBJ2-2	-	TGTGCCGCTCTTCTTAACACCGGGGAGCTGTTTTTT	CAALLNTGELFF
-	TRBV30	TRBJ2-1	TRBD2	TGTGCCTGGAGTAGACTAGCGGGGTTCGACAATGAGCAGTTCTTC	CAWSRLAGFDNEQFF
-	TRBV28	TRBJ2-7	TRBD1	TGTGCCAGCACCACCGGGACAGGGGATGTCGAGCAGTACTTC	CASTTGTGDVEQYF
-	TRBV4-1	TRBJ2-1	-	TGCGCCAGCAGCTCCCCCGGACTACACAAATACAATGAGCAGTTCTTC	CASSSPGLHKYNEQFF
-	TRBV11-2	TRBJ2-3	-	TGTGCCAGCAGCGTTGGGGGAGATACGCAGTATTTT	CASSVGGDTQYF
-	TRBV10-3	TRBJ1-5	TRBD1	TGTGCCATCAGTGATGGACAGGGAGGCAATCAGCCCCAGCATTTT	CAISDGQGGNQPQHF
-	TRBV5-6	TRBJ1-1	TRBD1	TGTGCCAGCAGCTCCGGGACAGGGTCCACTGAAGCTTTCTTT	CASSSGTGSTEAFF
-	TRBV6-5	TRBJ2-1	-	TGTGCCAGCAGCCCGAATCTCAGTGGCTACAATGAGCAGTTCTTC	CASSPNLSGYNEQFF
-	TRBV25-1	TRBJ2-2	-	TGTGCCAGCAGTACCCACTTTGTGAACACCGGGGAGCTGTTTTTT	CASSTHFVNTGELFF
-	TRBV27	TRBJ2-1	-	TGTGCCAGCAGTTTATCGGGGCCTATATCAGAGCAGTTCTTC	CASSLSGPISEQFF
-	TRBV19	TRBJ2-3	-	TGTGCCAGTAGCCCCGGTACCGCTAGCACAGATACGCAGTATTTT	CASSPGTASTDTQYF
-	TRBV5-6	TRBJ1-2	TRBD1	TGTGCCAGCAGCTCGGGTCTGCAGGGGGCGAACTATGGCTACACCTTC	CASSSGLQGANYGYTF
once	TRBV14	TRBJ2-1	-	TGTGCCAGCAGCCCGGGACGTTACAATGAGCAGTTCTTC	CASSPGRYNEQFF
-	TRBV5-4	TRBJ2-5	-	TGTGCCAGCAGCTACGCGGCCGAGACCCAGTACTTC	CASSYAAETQYF
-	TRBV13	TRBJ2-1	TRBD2	TGTGCCAGCAGCCTAGAAGCTCCTAGCGGGAGAAATGAGCAGTTCTTC	CASSLEAPSGRNEQFF
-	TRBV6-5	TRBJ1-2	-	TGTGCCAGCAGCTCGCTCTATGGCTACACCTTC	CASSSLYGYTF
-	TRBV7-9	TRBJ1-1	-	TGTGCCAGCAGCTCCTCCTACGGAACAGACCCGAACACTGAAGCTTTCTTT	CASSSSYGTDPNTEAFF
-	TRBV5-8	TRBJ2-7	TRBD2	TGTGCCAGCACCAAGGGGACTAGCGGGACGCACGAGCAGTACTTC	CASTKGTSGTHEQYF
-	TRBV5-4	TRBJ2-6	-	TGTGCCAGCAGCTTGGATGGAGGGTGGGGTGAGGCCAACGTCCTGACTTTC	CASSLDGGWGEANVLTF
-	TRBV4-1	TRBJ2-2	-	TGCGCCAGCAGCCAAGCAGGGGACGTTCTTACCGGGGAGCTGTTTTTT	CASSQAGDVLTGELFF
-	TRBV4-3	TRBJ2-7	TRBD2	TGCGCCAGCAGCCAAGATGGACTAGCATTGGTGAACGAGCAGTACTTC	CASSQDGLALVNEQYF
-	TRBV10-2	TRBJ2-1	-	TGCGCCAGCAGGGAGCGAAACTACAATGAGCAGTTCTTC	CASRERNYNEQFF
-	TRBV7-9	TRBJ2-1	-	TGTGCCAGCAGCCCCGCCGACTACAATGAGCAGTTCTTC	CASSPADYNEQFF
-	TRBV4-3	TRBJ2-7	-	TGCGCCAGCAGCCAATCGACAGGCTCCTACGAGCAGTACTTC	CASSQSTGSYEQYF
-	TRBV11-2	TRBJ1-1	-	TGTGCCAGCAGCTTAGTGGGTCCCACTGAAGCTTTCTTT	CASSLVGPTEAFF
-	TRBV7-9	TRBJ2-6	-	TGTGCCAGCAGCAAGACGGAACAGCGCGTCCTGACTTTC	CASSKTEQRVLTF